The rows below give T cell receptor beta chains drawn from one sample of a study of T cell responses to AZD1222 COVID-19 vaccine. Using immunoSEQ multiplex PCR, the repertoire was profiled, and TCRdb retains in-frame clones only, with some absent. The sample has fewer than 150,000 clones; about 86% are singletons. Here the sequenced sample was peripheral blood, taken 28 days after the second AZD1222 dose. The receptors were sampled from an adult who received the AZD1222 COVID-19 vaccine. The CDR3 runs from the conserved cysteine through the conserved F or W. D genes are given only for firm matches. Not every row has a clone size; where given, it reads once, few, many or a size class.

TRBD2	TRBV11-3	TRBJ2-1	NA	CASSLDGAGGFNEQFF	TGTGCCAGCAGCTTAGATGGAGCGGGAGGGTTTAATGAGCAGTTCTTC
TRBD2	TRBV5-4	TRBJ2-5	once	CASSYPSSGGGETQYF	TGTGCCAGCAGCTACCCATCTAGCGGGGGGGGAGAGACCCAGTACTTC
TRBD2	TRBV4-3	TRBJ2-5	NA	CASSPTGGSGGETQYF	TGCGCCAGCAGCCCTACCGGGGGTAGCGGGGGAGAGACCCAGTACTTC
NA	TRBV3-1/TRBV3-2	TRBJ1-1	NA	CASSQGRGLLNTEAFF	TGTGCCAGCAGCCAGGGCCGGGGTCTCCTGAACACTGAAGCTTTCTTT
NA	TRBV4-1	TRBJ1-5	once	CASSQDPPGRNQPQHF	TGCGCCAGCAGCCAAGATCCTCCAGGTAGGAACCAGCCCCAGCATTTT
TRBD1	TRBV2	TRBJ1-2	NA	CASRKTGQKGYTF	TGTGCCAGCAGGAAGACAGGGCAAAAGGGCTACACCTTC
TRBD1	TRBV5-3	TRBJ1-4	NA	CARRPFPGQEYEKLFF	TGTGCCAGAAGACCATTTCCGGGACAGGAGTATGAAAAACTGTTTTTT
TRBD1	TRBV18	TRBJ1-5	NA	CASSPGQGHQPQHF	TGTGCCAGCTCCCCGGGACAGGGGCATCAGCCCCAGCATTTT
NA	TRBV6-5	TRBJ1-6	NA	CASTQREPLHF	TGTGCCAGCACCCAGAGGGAACCCCTCCACTTT
NA	TRBV3-1/TRBV3-2	TRBJ2-7	once	CASSQDSGINPSEQYF	TGTGCCAGCAGCCAAGATTCCGGGATCAATCCCTCCGAGCAGTACTTC
NA	TRBV7-2	TRBJ1-1	NA	CASSLPPGIAFF	TGTGCCAGCAGCTTACCCCCAGGGATAGCTTTCTTT
NA	TRBV20-1	TRBJ2-3	few	CSASPGPSRDTQYF	TGCAGTGCTAGTCCGGGGCCTTCTCGGGATACGCAGTATTTT
NA	TRBV29-1	TRBJ2-7	NA	CSATAGTSYEQYF	TGCAGCGCCACCGCGGGGACCTCCTACGAGCAGTACTTC
TRBD2	TRBV7-3	TRBJ2-3	NA	CASSPGLAFTDTQYF	TGTGCCAGCAGCCCGGGACTAGCGTTCACAGATACGCAGTATTTT
NA	TRBV3-1/TRBV3-2	TRBJ1-1	NA	CASSPGSTNTEAFF	TGTGCCAGCAGCCCCGGGTCTACGAACACTGAAGCTTTCTTT
NA	TRBV7-9	TRBJ2-7	NA	CASTPGGWYEQYF	TGTGCCAGCACCCCTGGGGGCTGGTACGAGCAGTACTTC
NA	TRBV6-4	TRBJ1-1	NA	CASRRNEWSTEAFF	TGTGCCAGCAGGAGAAACGAGTGGAGCACTGAAGCTTTCTTT
NA	TRBV30	TRBJ1-5	NA	CAWSVSAGAHQPQHF	TGTGCCTGGAGTGTATCGGCAGGGGCGCATCAGCCCCAGCATTTT
NA	TRBV5-1	TRBJ1-6	NA	CASRPDNYNSPLHF	TGCGCCAGCAGGCCGGACAACTATAATTCACCCCTCCACTTT
NA	TRBV10-1	TRBJ2-3	NA	CASSGSSRDTQYF	TGCGCCAGCAGTGGTTCATCAAGAGATACGCAGTATTTT
TRBD2	TRBV28	TRBJ2-1	NA	CASSFPATSGKSCNEQFF	TGTGCCAGCAGTTTCCCCGCGACTAGCGGGAAATCCTGCAATGAGCAGTTCTTC
TRBD1	TRBV27	TRBJ1-5	NA	CASSRWTGTNQPQHF	TGTGCCAGCAGCCGATGGACAGGGACAAATCAGCCCCAGCATTTT
NA	TRBV9	TRBJ2-3	once	CASSVAGQGFDTQYF	TGTGCCAGCAGCGTAGCTGGGCAGGGTTTCGACACGCAGTATTTT
TRBD1	TRBV29-1	TRBJ1-2	NA	CSVTLDRDNYGYTF	TGCAGCGTTACCCTGGACAGGGACAACTATGGCTACACCTTC
TRBD1	TRBV5-1	TRBJ1-1	NA	CASSIGTGGAEAFF	TGCGCCAGCAGCATCGGGACAGGAGGCGCTGAAGCTTTCTTT
TRBD1	TRBV2	TRBJ2-1	NA	CASTGGSYNEQFF	TGTGCCAGCACAGGGGGCTCCTACAATGAGCAGTTCTTC
TRBD1	TRBV6-4	TRBJ1-2	NA	CASSDSIWDSYGYTF	TGTGCCAGCAGTGACTCGATTTGGGACAGCTATGGCTACACCTTC
TRBD2	TRBV9	TRBJ2-7	few	CASSVEGGKTTTPLGSYEQYF	TGTGCCAGCAGCGTAGAGGGAGGGAAGACGACTACCCCCCTGGGTTCCTACGAGCAGTACTTC
NA	TRBV1	TRBJ2-1	NA	CTSSQEPPGEDNEQFF	TGCACCAGCAGCCAAGAGCCACCCGGTGAGGACAATGAGCAGTTCTTC
TRBD2	TRBV27	TRBJ2-5	NA	CASRPAGPQETQYF	TGTGCCAGCAGACCAGCGGGGCCCCAAGAGACCCAGTACTTC
TRBD2	TRBV2	TRBJ2-1	NA	CASFDGRHGEQFF	TGTGCCAGCTTCGACGGGAGGCACGGTGAGCAGTTCTTC
NA	TRBV9	TRBJ2-1	NA	CASSFRPSSYNEQFF	TGTGCCAGCAGCTTCCGACCGAGCTCCTACAATGAGCAGTTCTTC
NA	TRBV27	TRBJ2-3	NA	CASSFGQSTDTQYF	TGTGCCAGCAGTTTTGGACAGAGCACAGATACGCAGTATTTT
NA	TRBV7-2	TRBJ2-2	NA	CASSLAVGRDNTGELFF	TGTGCCAGCAGCTTAGCGGTAGGCAGGGACAACACCGGGGAGCTGTTTTTT
NA	TRBV19	TRBJ1-6	NA	CASRLSLRDNSPLHF	TGTGCCAGTAGGCTCAGCCTCCGAGATAATTCACCCCTCCACTTT
NA	TRBV4-2	TRBJ1-3	NA	CASSPAGHHSGNTIYF	TGTGCCAGCAGCCCAGCGGGACACCACTCTGGAAACACCATATATTTT
TRBD2	TRBV4-3	TRBJ2-3	once	CASSQGPTSGGVTDTQYF	TGCGCCAGCAGCCAAGGGCCAACTAGCGGGGGGGTGACAGATACGCAGTATTTT
NA	TRBV19	TRBJ2-1	NA	CASSIGRGAQFF	TGTGCCAGTAGTATAGGTAGAGGGGCGCAGTTCTTC
NA	TRBV6-4	TRBJ2-3	many	CASSVSETDTQYF	TGTGCCAGCAGTGTCTCGGAGACAGATACGCAGTATTTT
NA	TRBV7-2	TRBJ1-2	NA	CASSSTGYGYTF	TGTGCCAGCAGCTCGACAGGCTATGGCTACACCTTC